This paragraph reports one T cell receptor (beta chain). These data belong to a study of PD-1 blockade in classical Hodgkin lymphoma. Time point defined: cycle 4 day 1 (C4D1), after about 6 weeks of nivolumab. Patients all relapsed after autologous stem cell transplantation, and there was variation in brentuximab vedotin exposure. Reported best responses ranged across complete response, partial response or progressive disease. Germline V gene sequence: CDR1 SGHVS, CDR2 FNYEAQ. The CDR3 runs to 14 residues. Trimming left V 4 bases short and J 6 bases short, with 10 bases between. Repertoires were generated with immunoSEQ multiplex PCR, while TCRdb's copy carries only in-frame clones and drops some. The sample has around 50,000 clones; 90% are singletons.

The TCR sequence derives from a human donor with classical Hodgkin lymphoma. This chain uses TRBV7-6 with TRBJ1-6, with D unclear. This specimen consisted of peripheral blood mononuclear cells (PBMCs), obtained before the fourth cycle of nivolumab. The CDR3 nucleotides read TGTGCCAGCAGCTCCCGGACTATTAATTCACCCCTCCACTTT. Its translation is CASSSRTINSPLHF.